This T cell receptor beta chain was profiled in a study of sequential checkpoint blockade in melanoma. Sequenced by immunoSEQ multiplex PCR; TCRdb stores in-frame clones only, minus some. The sample has about 21,000 clones; roughly 80% are singletons. The length of the CDR3 is 18 residues. V shed 0 bases, J shed 9 bases, and the junction held 12 bases outside the gene matches. Germline-derived CDR1 and CDR2 are LGHNA and YSLEER. As for treatment: randomized to nivolumab then ipilimumab (arm A) or the reverse (arm B). V usage is TRBV4-3 and J usage is TRBJ2-1; 12 bases fit TRBD2. Specimen: CD8+ T cells sorted from blood (inferred from file names), collected from a patient given nivolumab and ipilimumab in sequence. The origin of this receptor is a human donor with melanoma. DNA of the CDR3: TGCGCCAGCAGCCAAGACTTATCTAGCGGGGGGGCCGTAGGTGAGCAGTTCTTC. Residues: CASSQDLSSGGAVGEQFF.